The clone carrying this T cell receptor (beta chain) was observed a few times. Antigen: not known. This sample was taken from a study of T cells after posttransplantation cyclophosphamide. Study-wide points: Later blood repertoires were often dominated by clones from the donor CD8+ memory compartment. After PTCy, TRB diversity resembled that of CNI/methotrexate controls.

Per the germline V gene, CDR1 is SGHVS and CDR2 is FQNEAQ. Between the trimmed V and J ends, which lost 5 bases and 7 bases, there was a span of 18 bases. The CDR3 is 15 residues long. Produced via immunoSEQ multiplex PCR; TCRdb's table is partial and in-frame only. Altogether approximately 35,000 clones were found in the sample, and no singletons occur. The clonotype originates from a woman aged 25 to 45 in good health and a related stem cell transplant donor. The J gene is TRBJ2-1, the V gene TRBV7-8; tentatively, D is TRBD1 (6 bases). The sequenced sample was PBMCs. For the CDR3, the DNA is TGTGCCAGCAGCCCAGGGGTAGGGTACGAGAATGAGCAGTTCTTC. Translated, it gives CASSPGVGYENEQFF.